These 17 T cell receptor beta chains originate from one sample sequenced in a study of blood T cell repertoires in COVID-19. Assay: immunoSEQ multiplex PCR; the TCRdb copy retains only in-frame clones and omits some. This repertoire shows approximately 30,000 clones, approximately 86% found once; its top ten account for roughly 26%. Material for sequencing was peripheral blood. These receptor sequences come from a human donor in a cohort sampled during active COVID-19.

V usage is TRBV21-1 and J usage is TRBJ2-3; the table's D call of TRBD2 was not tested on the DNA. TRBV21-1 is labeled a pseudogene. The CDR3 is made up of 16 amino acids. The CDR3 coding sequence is TGTGCCAGCAGCAAAGTGGCGGGGGAGAACACAGATACGCAGTATTTT. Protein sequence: CASSKVAGENTDTQYF.

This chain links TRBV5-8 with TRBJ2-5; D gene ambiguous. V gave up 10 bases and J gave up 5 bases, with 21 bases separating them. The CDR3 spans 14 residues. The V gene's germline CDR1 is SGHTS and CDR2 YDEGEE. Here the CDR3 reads CAQAKSGLRETQYF. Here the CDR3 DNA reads TGTGCCCAAGCCAAATCGGGTCTGCGGGAGACCCAGTACTTC.

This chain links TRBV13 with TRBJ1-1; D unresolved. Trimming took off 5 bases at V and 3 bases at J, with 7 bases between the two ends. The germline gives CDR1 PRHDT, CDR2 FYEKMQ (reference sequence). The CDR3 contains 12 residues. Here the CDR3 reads CASSLRDTEAFF. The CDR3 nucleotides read TGTGCCAGCAGCCTCCGGGACACTGAAGCTTTCTTT.

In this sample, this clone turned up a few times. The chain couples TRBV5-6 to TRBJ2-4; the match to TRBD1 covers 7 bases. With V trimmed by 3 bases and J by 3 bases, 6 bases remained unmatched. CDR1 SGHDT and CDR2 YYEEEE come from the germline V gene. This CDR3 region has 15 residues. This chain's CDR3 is CASSSLQGDKNIQYF. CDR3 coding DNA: TGTGCCAGCAGCTCCCTTCAGGGGGACAAAAACATTCAGTACTTC.

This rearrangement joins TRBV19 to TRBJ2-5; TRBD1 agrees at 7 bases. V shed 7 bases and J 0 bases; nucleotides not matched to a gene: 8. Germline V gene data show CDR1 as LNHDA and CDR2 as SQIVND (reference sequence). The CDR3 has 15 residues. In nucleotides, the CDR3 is TGTGCCAGTAAAATGACAGGGCTGTACCAAGAGACCCAGTACTTC. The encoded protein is CASKMTGLYQETQYF. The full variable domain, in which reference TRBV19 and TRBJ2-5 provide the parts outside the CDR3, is DGGITQSPKYLFRKEGQNVTLSCEQNLNHDAMYWYRQDPGQGLRLIYYSQIVNDFQKGDIAEGYSVSREKKESFPLTVTSAQKNPTAFYLCASKMTGLYQETQYFGPGTRLLVL.

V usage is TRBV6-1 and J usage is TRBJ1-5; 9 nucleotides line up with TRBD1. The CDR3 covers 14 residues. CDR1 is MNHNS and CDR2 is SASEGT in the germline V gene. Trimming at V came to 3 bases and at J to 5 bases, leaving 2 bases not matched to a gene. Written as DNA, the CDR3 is TGTGCCAGCAGTGACGGGGACAGGGATCAGCCCCAGCATTTT. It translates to CASSDGDRDQPQHF.

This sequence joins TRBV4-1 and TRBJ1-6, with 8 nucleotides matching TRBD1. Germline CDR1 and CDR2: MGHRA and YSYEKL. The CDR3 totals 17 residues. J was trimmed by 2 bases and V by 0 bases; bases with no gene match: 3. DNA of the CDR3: TGCGCCAGCAGCCAAGAGCCGACAGGGGCCTATAATTCACCCCTCCACTTT. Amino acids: CASSQEPTGAYNSPLHF.

The CDR3 loop reads CASSRQGSQETQYF. The CDR3 coding sequence is TGTGCCAGTAGTAGACAGGGATCACAAGAGACCCAGTACTTC. The chain couples TRBV19 to TRBJ2-5; 7 nucleotides align to TRBD1. V gave up 4 bases and J gave up 2 bases; unmatched junction bases: 4. Looked up from germline, CDR1 is LNHDA and CDR2 is SQIVND (reference sequence). This CDR3 comprises 14 residues. The whole variable domain, filled in from reference TRBV19 and TRBJ2-5, reads DGGITQSPKYLFRKEGQNVTLSCEQNLNHDAMYWYRQDPGQGLRLIYYSQIVNDFQKGDIAEGYSVSREKKESFPLTVTSAQKNPTAFYLCASSRQGSQETQYFGPGTRLLVL.

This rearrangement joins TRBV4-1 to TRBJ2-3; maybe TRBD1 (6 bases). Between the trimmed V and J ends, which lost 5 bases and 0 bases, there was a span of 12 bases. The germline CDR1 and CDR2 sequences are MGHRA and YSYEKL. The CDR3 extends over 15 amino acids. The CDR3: CASSVRQESTDTQYF. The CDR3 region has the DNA TGCGCCAGCAGCGTAAGACAGGAAAGCACAGATACGCAGTATTTT.

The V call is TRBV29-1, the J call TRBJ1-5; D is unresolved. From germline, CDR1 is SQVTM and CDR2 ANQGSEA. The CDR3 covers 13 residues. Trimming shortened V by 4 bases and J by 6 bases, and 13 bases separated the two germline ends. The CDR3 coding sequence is TGCAGCGTTGTTGTTACAGTAGGTCAGCCCCAGCATTTT. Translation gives CSVVVTVGQPQHF.

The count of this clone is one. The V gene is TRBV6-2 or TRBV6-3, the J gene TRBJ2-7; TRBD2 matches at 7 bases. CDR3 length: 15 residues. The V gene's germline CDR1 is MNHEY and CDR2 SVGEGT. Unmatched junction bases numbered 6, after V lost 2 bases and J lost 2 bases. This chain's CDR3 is CASSYGSGGPYEQYF. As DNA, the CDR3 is TGTGCCAGCAGTTACGGGTCGGGGGGACCCTACGAGCAGTACTTC.

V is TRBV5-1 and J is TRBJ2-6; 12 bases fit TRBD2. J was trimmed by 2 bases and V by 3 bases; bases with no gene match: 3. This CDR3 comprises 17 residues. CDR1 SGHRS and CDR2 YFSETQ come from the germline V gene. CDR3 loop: CASSSRTSGAGANVLTF. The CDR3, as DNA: TGCGCCAGCAGCTCACGGACTAGCGGGGCTGGGGCCAACGTCCTGACTTTC.

CDR3 bases: TGTGCCAGCAGTTCCTCGGACAGGGGTTTTTGGGGCTACACCTTC. Translation: CASSSSDRGFWGYTF. V is TRBV6-5 and J is TRBJ1-2; 9 nucleotides line up with TRBD1. This CDR3 has 15 amino acids. V trimming: 4 bases; J trimming: 8 bases; junction bases outside the gene matches: 11. Germline loops: CDR1 MNHEY, CDR2 SVGAGI.

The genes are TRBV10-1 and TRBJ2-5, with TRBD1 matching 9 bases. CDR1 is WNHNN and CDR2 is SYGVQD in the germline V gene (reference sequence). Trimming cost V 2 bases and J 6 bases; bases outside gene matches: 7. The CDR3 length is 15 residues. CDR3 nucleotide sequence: TGCGCCAGCAGTGAGCTGGGACAGGGCACTCAGACCCAGTACTTC. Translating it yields CASSELGQGTQTQYF.

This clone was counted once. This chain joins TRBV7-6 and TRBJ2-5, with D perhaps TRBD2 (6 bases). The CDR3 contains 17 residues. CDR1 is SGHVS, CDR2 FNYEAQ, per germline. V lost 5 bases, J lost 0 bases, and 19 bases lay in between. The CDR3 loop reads CASSLGGRGGYQETQYF. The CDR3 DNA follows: TGTGCCAGCAGCCTCGGGGGTCGAGGAGGGTACCAAGAGACCCAGTACTTC.

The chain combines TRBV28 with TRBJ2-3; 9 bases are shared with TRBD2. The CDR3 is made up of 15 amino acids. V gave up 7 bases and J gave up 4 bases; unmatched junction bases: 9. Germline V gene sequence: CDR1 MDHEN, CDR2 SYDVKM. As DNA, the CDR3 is TGTGCCAGCACCGAAATTAGCGGGGGCGCAGATACGCAGTATTTT. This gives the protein CASTEISGGADTQYF.

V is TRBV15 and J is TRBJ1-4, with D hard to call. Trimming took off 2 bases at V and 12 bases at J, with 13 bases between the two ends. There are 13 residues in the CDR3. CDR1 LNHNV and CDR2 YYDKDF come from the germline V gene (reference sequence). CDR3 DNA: TGTGCCACCAGCAGATCGGTCCTCGATCAACTGTTTTTT. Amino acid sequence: CATSRSVLDQLFF.